Presented here are 27 T cell receptor beta chains from one specimen sequenced in a study of beta chain features in type 1 diabetes. General study points: Among patients with Type 1 diabetes, TCRB CDR3s were moderately but significantly shorter in every one of the four CD4+ subsets.

Antigens of these TCRs are unknown. The isolated RNA, all of it, was reverse transcribed, so expressed TCRB transcripts were what got sequenced. Method: immunoSEQ multiplex PCR; TCRdb's copy keeps in-frame clones and lacks some. Among roughly 100,000 clones listed, 25% to 30% were seen once. Sequencing used central memory CD4+ T cells from blood. These receptors were collected from a woman in her late teens or twenties with type 1 diabetes.

This clone was counted between two and nine times. The rearrangement joins TRBV2 to TRBJ2-2; 7 bases map to TRBD1. CDR1 SNHLY and CDR2 FYNNEI come from the germline V gene. Losses at the gene ends were 7 bases for V and 5 bases for J; bases not matched to a gene: 10. The CDR3 totals 15 residues. CDR3 DNA sequence: TGTGCCAGCAACCCGAGGGCAGGGGGTACCGGGGAGCTGTTTTTT. It yields the protein CASNPRAGGTGELFF.

The genes are TRBV2 and TRBJ2-1, with 11 bases lining up with TRBD2. The ends lost 6 bases at V and 4 bases at J; junction bases unmatched: 11. CDR1 is SNHLY and CDR2 is FYNNEI in the germline V gene. The CDR3 extends over 17 amino acids. The CDR3 DNA follows: TGTGCCAGCAGGCTTAATATAGCGGGAGGGTCGTACAATGAGCAGTTCTTC. Protein sequence: CASRLNIAGGSYNEQFF. Looking up the rest from reference TRBV2 and TRBJ2-1 gives the full variable domain: EPEVTQTPSHQVTQMGQEVILRCVPISNHLYFYWYRQILGQKVEFLVSFYNNEISEKSEIFDDQFSVERPDGSNFTLKIRSTKLEDSAMYFCASRLNIAGGSYNEQFFGPGTRLTVL.

The J gene is TRBJ2-7, the V gene TRBV7-2; TRBD2 matches 9 bases. In germline, CDR1 is SGHTA, CDR2 FQGNSA. The CDR3 has 16 residues. J was trimmed by 3 bases and V by 1 base; bases with no gene match: 7. The CDR3 here is CASSLGPSGGNYEQYV. In DNA, the CDR3 is TGTGCCAGCAGCTTAGGTCCCAGCGGGGGGAACTACGAGCAGTACGTC.

This clone has just a few counts. The chain uses TRBV7-3 and TRBJ1-2; 8 bases are a match to TRBD1. J lost 8 bases, V lost 4 bases, and 6 bases had no gene match. Germline CDR1 SGHTA, CDR2 FQGTGA. This CDR3 is built from 13 residues. CDR3 protein: CASSSGQGGGYTF. The CDR3 DNA is TGTGCCAGCAGCTCAGGACAGGGCGGGGGCTACACCTTC.

This clone was counted a few times. The chain joins TRBV5-6 to TRBJ2-5; TRBD2 matches at 11 bases. Germline V gene sequence: CDR1 SGHDT, CDR2 YYEEEE. V lost 2 bases and J lost 2; bases outside the gene matches: 2. The CDR3 has 15 residues. CDR3 protein: CASSLRLAGQETQYF. The CDR3 region has the DNA TGTGCCAGCAGCTTAAGACTAGCGGGACAAGAGACCCAGTACTTC.

This clone was counted a few times. The DNA for the CDR3 is TGTGCCAGCAGTCCCCGGGGGGTCTACGAGCAGTACGTC. Protein sequence: CASSPRGVYEQYV. J is TRBJ2-7 and V is TRBV6-6, with 7 bases aligning to TRBD2. Per the germline V gene, CDR1 is MNHNY and CDR2 is SVGAGI (reference sequence). CDR3 length equals 13 residues. V shed 5 bases, J shed 3 bases, and the junction held 4 bases outside the gene matches.

This clone was seen more than once but under ten times. CDR3 coding DNA: TGTGCCAGTAGCAAGGACAGGGGGACCCTCTCTGGGGCCAACGTCCTGACTTTC. Translation: CASSKDRGTLSGANVLTF. The V call is TRBV19, the J call TRBJ2-6, with 10 bases identical to TRBD1. V lost 6 bases and J lost 0; bases outside the gene matches: 8. CDR3 length: 18 residues. Germline V gene lookup returns CDR1 LNHDA and CDR2 SQIVND (reference sequence).

The V call is TRBV18, the J call TRBJ2-7; 9 bases match TRBD1. CDR1 KGHSH and CDR2 LQKENI come from the germline V gene. Trimming cost V 3 bases and J 7 bases; bases outside gene matches: 10. CDR3 length: 15 residues. CDR3 protein: CASSPGTGSSTEQYF. The CDR3 bases are TGTGCCAGCTCACCCGGGACAGGGTCGTCCACGGAGCAGTACTTC.

In the case of this clone: Other DNA sequences in the sample encode the same CDR3. The CDR3: CAWNLRGGGEAFF. As DNA, the CDR3 is TGTGCCTGGAATCTTAGAGGGGGCGGGGAAGCTTTCTTT. The chain couples TRBV30 to TRBJ1-1, with TRBD1 identical over 7 bases. The CDR3 length is 13 residues. V shed 4 bases and J 8 bases; nucleotides not matched to a gene: 10. Germline CDR1 is GTSNPN and CDR2 is SVGIG (reference sequence).

This clone was counted only a few times. The chain uses TRBV18 and TRBJ1-3; D unclear. Trimming removed 0 bases from V and 4 bases from J, with 13 bases in between. This CDR3 region has 16 residues. The germline gives CDR1 KGHSH, CDR2 LQKENI. CDR3 nucleotides: TGTGCCAGCTCACCACCGAAGAGGACGGGAGGAAACACCATATATTTT. Residues: CASSPPKRTGGNTIYF.

With regard to this clone: One end of the junction does not line up with germline, which may come from a read error. The chain is built from TRBV25-1 and TRBJ2-5; 7 bases match TRBD1. Germline V lookup: CDR1 MGHDK, CDR2 SYGVNS. The CDR3 consists of 16 residues. CDR3 in DNA: TGTGCCAGCAGGTCTTGGGACAGTGGGGTTCAAGAGGCCCAGTACTTC. The encoded protein is CASRSWDSGVQEAQYF. Supplemented by reference TRBV25-1 and TRBJ2-5, the full variable domain reads EADIYQTPRYLVIGTGKKITLECSQTMGHDKMYWYQQDPGMELHLIHYSYGVNSTEKGDLSSESTVSRIRTEHFPLTLESARPSHTSQYLCASRSWDSGVQEAQYFGPGTRLLVL.

The CDR3 DNA reads as TGTGCTAGTGGCCCGACGGCGGTTAGCACAGATACGCAGTATTTT. It specifies CASGPTAVSTDTQYF. The rearrangement links TRBV12-5 to TRBJ2-3; no clear D gene. The V gene lost 6 bases and the J gene lost 0 bases, with 13 bases spanning the gap. The CDR3 spans 15 residues. Germline V lookup: CDR1 LGHNT, CDR2 FRNRAP.

This clone has more than one count but fewer than ten. The chain combines TRBV7-9 with TRBJ1-2; 9 bases are a match to TRBD1. Germline V CDR1 and CDR2: SEHNR, FQNEAQ (reference sequence). The CDR3 consists of 15 residues. J gave up 3 bases and V 5 bases, and 7 bases lay outside the gene matches. CDR3 loop: CASSTGTGTHYGYTF. CDR3 DNA: TGTGCCAGCAGCACCGGGACAGGGACACACTATGGCTACACCTTC.

The chain carries TRBV14 and TRBJ1-1; D not certain. The CDR3 runs to 13 residues. Germline V lookup: CDR1 SGHDN, CDR2 FVKESK. Trimming took 0 bases from V and 1 from J, leaving 3 bases between them. CDR3 amino acids: CASSQDGNTEAFF. The CDR3 nucleotides read TGTGCCAGCAGCCAAGACGGGAACACTGAAGCTTTCTTT.

About this clone itself: This sample also contains other DNA sequences that code for the same CDR3. The chain couples TRBV6-5 to TRBJ2-5; D not resolved. There are 13 residues in the CDR3. Trimming took 4 bases from V and 5 from J, leaving 11 bases between them. The germline V gene encodes CDR1 MNHEY and CDR2 SVGAGI. CDR3 residues: CASSSPGRETQYF. CDR3 bases: TGTGCCAGCAGTTCGCCAGGTCGGGAGACCCAGTACTTC.

This clone showed up just a few times. The chain carries TRBV28 and TRBJ2-2; D perhaps matches TRBD2 (6 bases). The CDR3 has 16 residues. In germline, CDR1 is MDHEN, CDR2 SYDVKM. V was shortened by 3 bases and J by 4 bases, with 15 bases between the two germline ends. This chain's CDR3 is CASSFGASVSTGELFF. CDR3 nucleotides: TGTGCCAGCAGTTTCGGGGCTAGCGTAAGCACCGGGGAGCTGTTTTTT.

The V call is TRBV4-3, the J call TRBJ2-3; TRBD1 matches 8 bases. CDR1 LGHNA and CDR2 YSLEER come from the germline V gene. The CDR3 runs to 16 residues. V lost 0 bases, J lost 4 bases, and 6 bases stayed unmatched. The CDR3 loop reads CASSQDTGGAADTQYF. The CDR3, as DNA: TGCGCCAGCAGCCAAGATACAGGGGGAGCTGCAGATACGCAGTATTTT.

In its sample, this clone was seen a few times. The J gene is TRBJ1-2, the V gene TRBV2; 10 bases line up with TRBD1. The CDR3 is made up of 14 amino acids. V lost 5 bases, J lost 7 bases, and 7 bases stayed unmatched. CDR1 SNHLY and CDR2 FYNNEI come from the germline V gene. The CDR3 DNA is TGTGCCAGCAGTACCGGGACAGGGGTTGTTGGCTACACCTTC. Translating it yields CASSTGTGVVGYTF.

In DNA, the CDR3 is TGTGCCAGCGGTTTCTCTGGGGCCAACGTCCTGACTTTC. Protein product: CASGFSGANVLTF. The chain links TRBV19 to TRBJ2-6; D is ambiguous. Germline loops: CDR1 LNHDA, CDR2 SQIVND (reference sequence). The CDR3 spans 13 residues. With 9 bases removed from V and 0 bases from J, the gap between germline ends came to 6 bases. Looking up the rest from reference TRBV19 and TRBJ2-6 gives the full variable domain: DGGITQSPKYLFRKEGQNVTLSCEQNLNHDAMYWYRQDPGQGLRLIYYSQIVNDFQKGDIAEGYSVSREKKESFPLTVTSAQKNPTAFYLCASGFSGANVLTFGAGSRLTVL.

The table lists this clone with a few counts. V usage is TRBV27 and J usage is TRBJ2-3; weak D call: TRBD2 (6 bases). V lost 2 bases to trimming and J lost 3 bases, with 6 bases between them. Germline lookup yields CDR1 MNHEY and CDR2 SMNVEV (reference sequence). This CDR3 contains 13 residues. Here the CDR3 reads CASSLAGTDTQYF. In nucleotides, the CDR3 is TGTGCCAGCAGTTTAGCGGGAACAGATACGCAGTATTTT.

J is TRBJ2-1 and V is TRBV7-6, with 11 bases matching TRBD2. This CDR3 has 15 residues. Germline trimming cut 5 bases from V and 3 bases from J; bases unmatched to any gene: 3. The V gene's germline CDR1 is SGHVS and CDR2 FNYEAQ. Here the CDR3 DNA reads TGTGCCAGCAGCCCGACTAGCGGGAACTACAATGAGCAGTTCTTC. The encoded protein is CASSPTSGNYNEQFF.

At least ten counts were recorded for this clone. The genes are TRBV18 and TRBJ1-3; D is undetermined. The CDR3 is 13 residues long. Germline loops: CDR1 KGHSH, CDR2 LQKENI. With 7 bases removed from V and 2 bases from J, the gap between germline ends came to 9 bases. Written as DNA, the CDR3 is TGTGCCAGCTTTGAGGAAACTGGAAACACCATATATTTT. As protein: CASFEETGNTIYF.

This chain links TRBV7-2 with TRBJ2-1, with D perhaps TRBD2 (5 bases). V lost 3 bases to trimming and J lost 5 bases, with 14 bases between them. The germline V gene has CDR1 SGHTA and CDR2 FQGNSA. The CDR3 is 15 amino acids. The CDR3 loop reads CASSLATGRDNEQFF. As DNA, the CDR3 is TGTGCCAGCAGCTTGGCGACGGGAAGGGACAATGAGCAGTTCTTC.

V and J are TRBV19 and TRBJ2-5; 10 positions agree with TRBD2. The CDR3 runs to 13 residues. Trimming removed 7 bases from V and 4 bases from J; junction bases left unmatched: 3. CDR1 and CDR2 from the germline V gene are LNHDA and SQIVND (reference sequence). This CDR3 is CASKLAGVETQYF. In DNA form, the CDR3 reads TGTGCCAGTAAGCTAGCGGGAGTAGAGACCCAGTACTTC.

The chain links TRBV30 to TRBJ2-5; TRBD2 matches at 7 bases. The CDR3 covers 10 residues. The germline CDR1 and CDR2 sequences are GTSNPN and SVGIG (reference sequence). The CDR3 sequence: CGSGQETQYF. The CDR3 region has the DNA TGTGGTAGCGGGCAAGAGACCCAGTACTTC.

This clone was seen only a few times. V usage is TRBV6-1 and J usage is TRBJ2-5; D not certain. Between the trimmed V and J ends, which lost 5 bases and 1 base, there was a span of 11 bases. Germline lookup yields CDR1 MNHNS and CDR2 SASEGT. The CDR3 contains 14 residues. In nucleotides, the CDR3 is TGTGCCAGCAGTTCGAGACTCTTCCAAGAGACCCAGTACTTC. As protein: CASSSRLFQETQYF.

This chain connects TRBV28 to TRBJ2-2; D gene ambiguous. The CDR3 contains 16 residues. From germline, CDR1 is MDHEN and CDR2 SYDVKM. V lost 6 bases to trimming and J lost 0 bases, with 14 bases between them. CDR3 in amino acids: CASRPRGRANTGELFF. The CDR3 nucleotides read TGTGCCAGCAGACCTCGAGGTCGCGCGAACACCGGGGAGCTGTTTTTT.